This T cell receptor beta chain was sequenced in a study of cytomegalovirus exposure and HLA in healthy donors. Background on the study: T cells numbering around 180 million yielded some 100 million unique TCR beta sequences in an earlier analysis.

The study ran its PCR with 60 Vbeta and 13 Jbeta primers. Clones were sequenced by immunoSEQ multiplex PCR, and TCRdb holds only the in-frame ones, with some missing. The profile shows approximately 150,000 clones, 75% to 90% of them singletons. Sequencing used PBMCs. This clonotype was sampled from a human donor in good health.

In DNA, the CDR3 is TGTGCCAGTAGTCAACTTGGGACAGGGTGGAACACTGAAGCTTTCTTT. This encodes CASSQLGTGWNTEAFF. The chain has TRBV19 and TRBJ1-1; 9 positions match TRBD1. The V segment lost 5 bases and the J segment 1 base; nucleotides outside the gene matches: 8. This CDR3 is built from 16 residues. From germline, CDR1 is LNHDA and CDR2 SQIVND (reference sequence).